This T cell receptor (beta chain) came from a study of PD-L1 blockade in urothelial cancer. Study summary: Specimens of blood held a median count of about 150,000 T cells.

There are 16 residues in the CDR3. Trimming removed 6 bases at V and 0 bases at J, with 15 bases between. The germline gives CDR1 SNHLY, CDR2 FYNNEI. Time point here: peripheral blood 6 weeks after treatment start. In the case of this clone: No antigen is known for it.

Profiled with immunoSEQ multiplex PCR; TCRdb holds only in-frame clones, not every one. The sample shows under 55,000 clones, 82% of them seen only once. Whole-study results and caveats: Survival was better when pretreatment blood TCR clonality fell below the median.

The clonotype originates from a man in his 60s with urothelial cancer. This chain joins TRBV2 and TRBJ2-1, with D perhaps TRBD2 (6 bases). The material was PBMCs, obtained around atezolizumab (anti-PD-L1) treatment. The DNA of the CDR3 is TGTGCCAGCAGCCTGACTAGTCCGAGCTCCTACAATGAGCAGTTCTTC. This gives the protein CASSLTSPSSYNEQFF.